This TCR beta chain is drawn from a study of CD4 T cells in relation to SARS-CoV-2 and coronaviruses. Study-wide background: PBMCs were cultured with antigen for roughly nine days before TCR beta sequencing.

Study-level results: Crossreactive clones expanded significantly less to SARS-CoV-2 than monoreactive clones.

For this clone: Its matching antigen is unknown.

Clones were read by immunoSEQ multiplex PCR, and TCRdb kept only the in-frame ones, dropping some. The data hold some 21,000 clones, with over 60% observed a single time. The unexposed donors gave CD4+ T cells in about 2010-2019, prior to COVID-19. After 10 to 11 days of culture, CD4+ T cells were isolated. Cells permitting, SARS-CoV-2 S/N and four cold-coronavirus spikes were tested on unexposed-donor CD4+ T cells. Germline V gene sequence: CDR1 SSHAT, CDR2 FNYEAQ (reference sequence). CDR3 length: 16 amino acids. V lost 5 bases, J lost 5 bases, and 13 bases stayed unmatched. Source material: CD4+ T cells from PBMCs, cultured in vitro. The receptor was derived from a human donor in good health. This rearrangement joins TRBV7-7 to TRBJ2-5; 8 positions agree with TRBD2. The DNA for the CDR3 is TGTGCCAGCAGCCCCGCCTCGTCGGGACTAGTTGAGACCCAGTACTTC. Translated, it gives CASSPASSGLVETQYF.